Given below is one TCR beta chain in context. Germline CDR1 reads MNHEY; CDR2 reads SVGAGI. With V trimmed by 4 bases and J by 4 bases, 8 bases remained unmatched. The CDR3 has 15 amino acids. Only in-frame clones appear in the TCRdb table, and some are missing; sequencing was by immunoSEQ multiplex PCR. The sample records about 1.5 million clones, roughly 96% being singletons. The data are from a study of shared clonotypes between healthy human individuals. The sample taken for sequencing was naive CD4+ T cells sorted from blood. As for subset: CD45RA+ positively selected. The chain is built from TRBV6-5 and TRBJ2-7; the match to TRBD2 covers 9 bases. This clonotype was obtained from a man aged 30 to 45 in good health. This CDR3 reads CASSLIPGLAYEQYF. The CDR3 coding sequence is TGTGCCAGCAGTTTAATACCGGGACTAGCTTACGAGCAGTACTTC.